The rows below give T cell receptor beta chains drawn from one sample of a study of blood T cell repertoires in COVID-19. Generated by immunoSEQ multiplex PCR, the TCRdb table keeps only in-frame clones and is missing some. The data show approximately 330,000 clones, roughly 87% seen once. The sequenced material came from peripheral blood. The receptors stem from a man aged 25-40 years with COVID-19, enrolled during active disease. The CDR3 runs from the conserved cysteine through the conserved F or W.

j_call v_call cdr3_aa
TRBJ2-5 TRBV25-1 CASSPRRETQYF
TRBJ2-2 TRBV6-2/TRBV6-3 CASSSPGRGTGELFF
TRBJ1-2 TRBV10-3 CAIISGSASSGYTF
TRBJ2-7 TRBV19 CASSLTGVSSYEQYF
TRBJ1-2 TRBV23-1 CASSPIDRGIDYGYTF
TRBJ1-1 TRBV9 CASSVTGGVNTEAFF
TRBJ1-4 TRBV4-2 CASSRFSGGLNEKLFF
TRBJ1-4 TRBV18 CASSPLGRGQGTNEKLFF
TRBJ1-1 TRBV3-1/TRBV3-2 CASSLTGDEAFF
TRBJ1-5 TRBV2 CASTRTGYRQPQHF
TRBJ1-3 TRBV30 CAWEAGGFSGNTIYF
TRBJ2-5 TRBV7-3 CASSFGTPETQYF
TRBJ2-7 TRBV6-5 CASSYHGTGGDFEQYF
TRBJ2-7 TRBV24-1 CATSDSQYRSYEQYF
TRBJ2-5 TRBV9 CASSVGLSYEETQYF
TRBJ1-3 TRBV6-1 CASSDRDSWSSGNTIYF
TRBJ2-2 TRBV6-5 CALEGLNTGELFF
TRBJ2-7 TRBV28 CASSVLVYEQYF
TRBJ2-5 TRBV3-1/TRBV3-2 CASNPSAGGETQYF
TRBJ1-1 TRBV6-2/TRBV6-3 CASIPNVGVAFF
TRBJ2-7 TRBV7-8 CASSLVRGGASEQYF
TRBJ2-1 TRBV6-4 CASSRDNNNEQFF
TRBJ1-5 TRBV2 CASSGEQGSNQPQHF
TRBJ1-5 TRBV5-1 CASSLGPGSNQPQHF
TRBJ1-1 TRBV3-1/TRBV3-2 CASSQVFGETEAFF
TRBJ1-5 TRBV6-5 CASSPTGGSNQPQHF
TRBJ2-7 TRBV27 CASSALPVTGGIYEQYF
TRBJ1-2 TRBV9 CASSVDPDRGLDGYTF
TRBJ1-1 TRBV7-8 CASSFGPNTEAFF
TRBJ1-1 TRBV10-3 CAISEWREAFF
TRBJ2-3 TRBV11-3 CASSPDRGYTQYF
TRBJ2-3 TRBV18 CASSPVAGADTQYF
TRBJ1-5 TRBV6-6 CASGQSAYQPQHF
TRBJ1-6 TRBV18 CASSLSGLSNSPLHF
TRBJ1-6 TRBV15 CATSREQGKGSPLHF
TRBJ2-7 TRBV5-4 CASSSDRGSYEQYF
TRBJ2-7 TRBV5-1 CASSSGPALAAEQYF
TRBJ1-4 TRBV27 CASSDRESIDEKLFF
TRBJ2-7 TRBV18 CASSPPLGEGPYEQYF
TRBJ1-4 TRBV11-2 CASSLEGQGLVNEKLFF
TRBJ1-4 TRBV11-2 CASSPNSGEKLFF
TRBJ1-2 TRBV5-1 CASSLRGSDGYTF
TRBJ1-1 TRBV11-2 CASSLGVLTGEAFF
TRBJ1-2 TRBV9 CASSVEVGVPYGYTF
TRBJ1-5 TRBV6-5 CASSWDRNQPQHF
TRBJ1-2 TRBV6-1 CASSEALLQGPYGYTF
TRBJ2-1 TRBV2 CASSRGLAGVDEQFF
TRBJ2-3 TRBV14 CASGGLGTQYF
TRBJ2-7 TRBV4-1 CASSQLAGEQYF
TRBJ1-4 TRBV2 CASSATGGTNEKLFF
TRBJ1-5 TRBV15 CATSQRWEGSNQPQHF
TRBJ2-4 TRBV28 CASNFPGGDPRWYF